These 15 T cell receptor beta chains came from one sample sequenced in a study of T-cell reconstitution after alpha-beta-depleted transplantation in children. Library preparation (for TCRbeta) was performed with unique molecular identifiers. TCRdb reprocessed the PCR reads with MiXCR, giving one entry per CDR3 protein. The data contain 600,000 to 700,000 distinct CDR3 sequences, approximately 17% of them singletons. Sequencing was performed on PBMCs from the stem cell graft donor, taken from the stem cell graft. Every receptor here comes from a human donor who donated a stem cell graft to a child with acute myeloid leukemia.

V usage is TRBV5-1 and J usage is TRBJ2-7; tentatively, D is TRBD1 (5 bases). Trimming pared 1 base from V and 3 bases from J, leaving 11 bases between. CDR3 length: 14 amino acids. Germline values: CDR1 SGHRS, CDR2 YFSETQ. The CDR3 loop reads CASSLYLGVYEQYF. The CDR3 DNA reads as TGCGCCAGCAGCTTGTACCTAGGGGTCTACGAGCAGTACTTC. Supplemented by reference TRBV5-1 and TRBJ2-7, the full variable domain reads KAGVTQTPRYLIKTRGQQVTLSCSPISGHRSVSWYQQTPGQGLQFLFEYFSETQRNKGNFPGRFSGRQFSNSRSEMNVSTLELGDSALYLCASSLYLGVYEQYFGPGTRLTVT.

This clonotype was detected many times. The V call is TRBV20-1, the J call TRBJ1-5; a weak D match, TRBD1 (6 bases). From germline, CDR1 is DFQATT and CDR2 SNEGSKA (reference sequence). V lost 5 bases and J lost 3, with 14 bases in between. This CDR3 is built from 14 residues. CDR3 in DNA: TGCAGTGCTCTACAAACAGGGTTCAATCAGCCCCAGCATTTT. As protein: CSALQTGFNQPQHF.

The J gene is TRBJ1-5, the V gene TRBV7-9; maybe TRBD1 (5 bases). The germline V gene has CDR1 SEHNR and CDR2 FQNEAQ (reference sequence). Trimming cost V 5 bases and J 6 bases, with 14 bases left between them. The CDR3 extends over 14 amino acids. This CDR3 is CASSTGGWGQPQHF. The DNA of the CDR3 is TGTGCCAGCAGCACAGGTGGTTGGGGTCAGCCCCAGCATTTT.

At least ten counts were recorded for this clonotype. The chain couples TRBV5-6 to TRBJ1-6; D ambiguous. The CDR3 contains 15 residues. V lost 0 bases and J lost 7, with 11 bases in between. The germline V gene has CDR1 SGHDT and CDR2 YYEEEE. CDR3 loop: CASSLAERGNSPLHF. The CDR3 nucleotides read TGTGCCAGCAGCTTGGCCGAGAGAGGAAATTCACCCCTCCACTTT. Full variable domain (missing parts from reference TRBV5-6 and TRBJ1-6): DAGVTQSPTHLIKTRGQQVTLRCSPKSGHDTVSWYQQALGQGPQFIFQYYEEEERQRGNFPDRFSGHQFPNYSSELNVNALLLGDSALYLCASSLAERGNSPLHFGNGTRLTVT.

This clonotype was counted at least ten times. The rearrangement links TRBV20-1 to TRBJ1-5; D might be TRBD1 (6 bases). Trimming removed 5 bases at V and 3 bases at J, with 17 bases between. The germline CDR1 and CDR2 sequences are DFQATT and SNEGSKA (reference sequence). The CDR3 extends over 15 amino acids. The CDR3 region has the DNA TGCAGTGCTCAACCAGGACAGTTATACAATCAGCCCCAGCATTTT. It encodes CSAQPGQLYNQPQHF.

The table lists this clonotype with many counts. This chain links TRBV20-1 with TRBJ1-1; TRBD1 is a possible D gene (6 bases). Germline lookup yields CDR1 DFQATT and CDR2 SNEGSKA (reference sequence). The CDR3 loop spans 15 amino acids. V gave up 3 bases and J gave up 5 bases, with 19 bases separating them. CDR3 DNA: TGCAGTGCTAGGGACACTCCGGGACATGGGACTGAAGCTTTCTTT. It specifies CSARDTPGHGTEAFF.

The sample holds many counts of this clonotype. The J gene is TRBJ1-6, the V gene TRBV5-1; D not certain. CDR1 SGHRS and CDR2 YFSETQ come from the germline V gene. The CDR3 runs 18 residues. V lost 0 bases, J lost 3 bases, and 16 bases lay in between. The CDR3 nucleotides read TGCGCCAGCAGCTTGGTAGGAGGGAGCGACATCTATAATTCACCCCTCCACTTT. Protein product: CASSLVGGSDIYNSPLHF.

At least ten counts were recorded for this clonotype. The J gene is TRBJ1-4, the V gene TRBV7-2; no firm D call. CDR3 length equals 13 residues. V was clipped by 3 bases and J by 3 bases, with 5 bases between them. Germline CDR1 reads SGHTA; CDR2 reads FQGNSA. This CDR3 is CASSFKANEKLFF. The CDR3 DNA sequence: TGTGCCAGCAGCTTCAAAGCTAATGAAAAACTGTTTTTT.

This clonotype was recorded many times. The chain combines TRBV29-1 with TRBJ2-3; TRBD2 matches 12 bases. Per germline, CDR1 SQVTM and CDR2 ANQGSEA. Trimming at V came to 6 bases and at J to 2 bases, leaving 6 bases not matched to a gene. This CDR3 comprises 15 residues. The CDR3 coding sequence is TGCAGCGTCTCGCCTAGCGGGGGGGCCACAGATACGCAGTATTTT. This encodes CSVSPSGGATDTQYF.

The V call is TRBV20-1, the J call TRBJ2-3; 8 nucleotides align to TRBD2. J lost 2 bases, V lost 6 bases, and 16 bases had no gene match. Germline assignment: CDR1 DFQATT and CDR2 SNEGSKA (reference sequence). This CDR3 is built from 17 residues. The CDR3, as DNA: TGCAGTGCGCCACTTGAGCGGGGGCCCCTAAACACAGATACGCAGTATTTT. Amino acids: CSAPLERGPLNTDTQYF.

This clonotype was seen a few times. The chain has TRBV6-1 and TRBJ1-4, with unresolved D. Germline loops: CDR1 MNHNS, CDR2 SASEGT. The CDR3 is 14 residues long. V lost 8 bases and J lost 5, with 15 bases in between. The CDR3 DNA reads TGTGCCAGCGGGGAGGGCGGATTAAATGAAAAACTGTTTTTT. Its translation: CASGEGGLNEKLFF.

CDR3 sequence (DNA): TGCGCCAGCAGCCAAGTTCCCCTCACAGATACGCAGTATTTT. Its translation: CASSQVPLTDTQYF. This sequence joins TRBV4-1 and TRBJ2-3; D is uncertain. Trimming took off 1 base at V and 2 bases at J, with 7 bases between the two ends. The CDR3 length is 14 residues. CDR1 is MGHRA, CDR2 YSYEKL, per germline.

This clonotype was observed many times. The rearrangement joins TRBV5-1 to TRBJ1-2; D may be TRBD1 (6 bases). V was pared by 7 bases and J by 4 bases, with 17 bases between. Germline assignment: CDR1 SGHRS and CDR2 YFSETQ. The CDR3 is 14 amino acids. The CDR3: CASSAAGATYGYTF. The CDR3, as DNA: TGCGCCAGCTCGGCGGCAGGGGCGACCTATGGCTACACCTTC.

This clonotype occurred many times. This chain uses TRBV20-1 with TRBJ2-7; perhaps TRBD2 as D (5 bases). CDR1 DFQATT and CDR2 SNEGSKA come from the germline V gene (reference sequence). Trimming shortened V by 0 bases and J by 2 bases, and 11 bases separated the two germline ends. CDR3 length: 14 residues. CDR3 region: CSARDVVATYEQYF. Here the CDR3 DNA reads TGCAGTGCTAGAGATGTAGTAGCGACCTACGAGCAGTACTTC.

This clonotype appeared many times. The rearrangement uses TRBV9 and TRBJ1-1; TRBD1 might be the D (5 bases). The germline gives CDR1 SGDLS, CDR2 YYNGEE. The length of the CDR3 is 12 residues. Trimming pared 3 bases from V and 8 bases from J, leaving 11 bases between. The CDR3 here is CASSARDGEAFF. The CDR3 DNA reads as TGTGCCAGCAGCGCCCGGGACGGCGAAGCTTTCTTT.